This T cell receptor (beta chain) was sequenced in a study of blood T cell repertoires in COVID-19. Study as a whole: Italy, Spain and the United States were the sources of the convalescent and acute COVID-19 samples. T cells, B-cell-depleted T cells, or PBMCs provided the cDNA or gDNA that served as material.

Authors' processing steps: Amplification with reference gene primers provided the estimates of nucleated cell counts. Assay used: immunoSEQ multiplex PCR; TCRdb lists only in-frame clones, some missing. V and J calls and clone size are given by that table; D and trimming were obtained from the DNA. The data show 150,000 to 200,000 clones, approximately 79% seen once. This clone was observed a handful of times. CDR3 size: 12 residues. CDR1 and CDR2 from the germline V gene are SGHNT and YYREEE (reference sequence). Trimming took 0 bases from V and 4 from J, leaving 5 bases between them. The V and J genes are TRBV5-4 and TRBJ2-7, with D possibly TRBD2 on 5 matching bases. Sequenced input: peripheral blood. The sequence was collected from a woman older than 75 with acute or convalescent COVID-19. The CDR3 nucleotides are TGTGCCAGCAGCTTGGGAGGGTACGAGCAGTACTTC. Residues: CASSLGGYEQYF.